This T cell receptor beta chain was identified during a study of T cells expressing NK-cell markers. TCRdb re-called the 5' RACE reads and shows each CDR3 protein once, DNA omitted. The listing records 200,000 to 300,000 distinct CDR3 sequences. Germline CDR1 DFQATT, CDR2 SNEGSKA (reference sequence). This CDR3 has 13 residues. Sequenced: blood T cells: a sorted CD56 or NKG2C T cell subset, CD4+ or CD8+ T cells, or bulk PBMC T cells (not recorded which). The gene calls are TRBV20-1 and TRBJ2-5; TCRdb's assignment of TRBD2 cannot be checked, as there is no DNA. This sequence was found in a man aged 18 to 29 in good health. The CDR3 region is CSARGQSPGAQYF.